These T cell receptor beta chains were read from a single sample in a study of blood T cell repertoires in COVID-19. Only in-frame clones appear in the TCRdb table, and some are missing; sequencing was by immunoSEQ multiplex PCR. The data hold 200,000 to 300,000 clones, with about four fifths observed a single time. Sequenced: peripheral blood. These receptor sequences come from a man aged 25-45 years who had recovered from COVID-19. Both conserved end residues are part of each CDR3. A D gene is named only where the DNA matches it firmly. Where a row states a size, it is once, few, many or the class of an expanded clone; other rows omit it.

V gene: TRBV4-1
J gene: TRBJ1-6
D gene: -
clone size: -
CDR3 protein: CASSQSSLRVGSPLHF
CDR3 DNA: TGCGCCAGCAGCCAATCTAGCCTAAGGGTAGGATCACCCCTCCACTTT

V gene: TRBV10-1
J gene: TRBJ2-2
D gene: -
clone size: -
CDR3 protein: CASRAELGGTGELFF
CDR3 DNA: TGCGCCAGCAGAGCGGAGTTGGGTGGCACCGGGGAGCTGTTTTTT

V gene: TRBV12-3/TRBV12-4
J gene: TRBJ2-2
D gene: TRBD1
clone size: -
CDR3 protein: CASSFQGAGELFF
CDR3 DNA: TGTGCCAGCAGTTTCCAGGGGGCCGGGGAGCTGTTTTTT

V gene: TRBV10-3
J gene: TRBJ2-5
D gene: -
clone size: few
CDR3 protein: CAISRRQRQETQYF
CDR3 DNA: TGTGCCATCAGTCGACGGCAGCGCCAAGAGACCCAGTACTTC

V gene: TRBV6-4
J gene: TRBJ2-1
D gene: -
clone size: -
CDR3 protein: CASSAEGGRDEQFF
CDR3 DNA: TGTGCCAGCAGTGCCGAGGGCGGGCGGGATGAGCAGTTCTTC

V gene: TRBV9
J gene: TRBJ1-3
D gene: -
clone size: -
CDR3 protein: CASSPHLQISGNTIYF
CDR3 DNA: TGTGCCAGCAGCCCCCACCTCCAGATCTCTGGAAACACCATATATTTT

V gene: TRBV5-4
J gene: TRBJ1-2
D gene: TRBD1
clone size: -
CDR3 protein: CASSFPDRGDYGYTF
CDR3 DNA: TGTGCCAGCAGCTTCCCGGACAGGGGTGACTATGGCTACACCTTC

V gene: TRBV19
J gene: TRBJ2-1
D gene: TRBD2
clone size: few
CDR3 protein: CASSMGGNEQFF
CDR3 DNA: TGTGCCAGTAGTATGGGGGGGAATGAGCAGTTCTTC

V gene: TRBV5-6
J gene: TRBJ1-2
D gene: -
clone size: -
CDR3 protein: CASSPGGANGYTF
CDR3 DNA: TGTGCCAGCAGCCCGGGGGGGGCCAATGGCTACACCTTC

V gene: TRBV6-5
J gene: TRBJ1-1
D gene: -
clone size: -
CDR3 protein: CASNLEGNTEAFF
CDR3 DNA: TGTGCCAGCAACTTAGAGGGGAACACTGAAGCTTTCTTT

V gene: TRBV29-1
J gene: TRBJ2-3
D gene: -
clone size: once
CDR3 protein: CSVSSRVLTDTQYF
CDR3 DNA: TGCAGCGTTTCCTCCAGGGTTCTCACAGATACGCAGTATTTT

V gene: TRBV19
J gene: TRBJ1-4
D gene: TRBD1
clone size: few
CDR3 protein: CASSRDDRGDEKLFF
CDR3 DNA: TGTGCCAGTAGTCGGGACGACAGGGGTGATGAAAAACTGTTTTTT

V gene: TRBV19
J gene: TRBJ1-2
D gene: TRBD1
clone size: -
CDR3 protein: CDRGRLGYTF
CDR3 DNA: TGCGACAGGGGGCGGCTTGGCTACACCTTC

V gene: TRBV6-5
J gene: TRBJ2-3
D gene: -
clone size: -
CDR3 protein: CASSYLGAGTDTQYF
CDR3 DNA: TGTGCCAGCAGTTACCTGGGGGCCGGAACAGATACGCAGTATTTT

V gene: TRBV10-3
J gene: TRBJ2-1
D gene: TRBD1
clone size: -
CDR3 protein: CAITGQGSEQFF
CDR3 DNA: TGTGCCATCACTGGACAGGGATCTGAGCAGTTCTTC

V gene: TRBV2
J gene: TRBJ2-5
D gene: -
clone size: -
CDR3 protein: CASSYYSRGETQYF
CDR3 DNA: TGTGCCAGCAGTTATTATAGCCGGGGGGAGACCCAGTACTTC

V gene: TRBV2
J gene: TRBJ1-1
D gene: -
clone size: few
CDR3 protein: CASSGQSNTEAFF
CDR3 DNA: TGTGCCAGCAGTGGACAGTCGAACACTGAAGCTTTCTTT

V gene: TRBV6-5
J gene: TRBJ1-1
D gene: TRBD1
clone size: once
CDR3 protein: CASSVTGGYTEAFF
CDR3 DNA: TGTGCCAGCAGCGTTACAGGGGGCTACACTGAAGCTTTCTTT

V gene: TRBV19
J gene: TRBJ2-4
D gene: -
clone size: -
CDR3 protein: CASSIAGIAKNIQYF
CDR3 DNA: TGTGCCAGTAGTATAGCGGGGATAGCCAAAAACATTCAGTACTTC

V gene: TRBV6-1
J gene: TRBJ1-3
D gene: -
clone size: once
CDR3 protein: CASSEHGVSGNTIYF
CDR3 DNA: TGTGCCAGCAGTGAACACGGGGTCTCTGGAAACACCATATATTTT

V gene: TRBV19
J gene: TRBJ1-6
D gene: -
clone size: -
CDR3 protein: CASSTRNSPLHF
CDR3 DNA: TGTGCCAGTAGTACCAGGAATTCACCCCTCCACTTT

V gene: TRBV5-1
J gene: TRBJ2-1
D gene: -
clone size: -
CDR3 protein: CASSFSGTYNEQFF
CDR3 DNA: TGCGCCAGCAGCTTTAGCGGCACCTACAATGAGCAGTTCTTC

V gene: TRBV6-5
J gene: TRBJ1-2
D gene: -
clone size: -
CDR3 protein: CASRWDTNYGYTF
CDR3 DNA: TGTGCCAGCAGGTGGGACACCAACTATGGCTACACCTTC

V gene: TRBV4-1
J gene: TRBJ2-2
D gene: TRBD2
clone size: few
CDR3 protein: CASSPTSGGFTGELFF
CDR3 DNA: TGCGCCAGCAGCCCTACTAGCGGGGGGTTCACCGGGGAGCTGTTTTTT

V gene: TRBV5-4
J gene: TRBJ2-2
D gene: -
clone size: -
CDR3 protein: CASSLVGRSGELFF
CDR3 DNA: TGTGCCAGCAGCTTGGTGGGTAGGAGCGGGGAGCTGTTTTTT

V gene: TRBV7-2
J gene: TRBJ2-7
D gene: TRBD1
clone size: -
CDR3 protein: CASSLEIQGNEQYF
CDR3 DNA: TGTGCCAGCAGCTTAGAGATACAGGGGAACGAGCAGTACTTC

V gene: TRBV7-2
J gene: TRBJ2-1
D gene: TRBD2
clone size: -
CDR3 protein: CASTQPRLAGMPYNEQFF
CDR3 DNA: TGTGCCAGCACCCAACCCCGACTAGCGGGGATGCCCTACAATGAGCAGTTCTTC

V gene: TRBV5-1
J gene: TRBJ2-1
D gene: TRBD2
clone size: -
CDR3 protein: CASSSSGGARWEQFF
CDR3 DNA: TGCGCCAGCAGCTCTAGCGGGGGGGCTCGTTGGGAGCAGTTCTTC

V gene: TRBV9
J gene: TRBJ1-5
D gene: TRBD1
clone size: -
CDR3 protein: CASSEGAGGPDQPQHF
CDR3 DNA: TGTGCCAGCAGCGAGGGGGCGGGGGGGCCCGATCAGCCCCAGCATTTT

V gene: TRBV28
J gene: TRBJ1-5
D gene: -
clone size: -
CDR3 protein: CASSSDGGRQPQHF
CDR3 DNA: TGTGCCAGCAGTTCAGACGGGGGGCGTCAGCCCCAGCATTTT

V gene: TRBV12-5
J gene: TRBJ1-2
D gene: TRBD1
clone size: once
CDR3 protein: CASGGTGGFGYTF
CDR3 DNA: TGTGCTAGTGGTGGGACAGGGGGCTTTGGCTACACCTTC

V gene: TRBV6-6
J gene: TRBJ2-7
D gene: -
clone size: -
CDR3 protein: CASSPPVQGFHYEQYF
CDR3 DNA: TGTGCCAGCAGTCCACCTGTCCAGGGTTTTCACTACGAGCAGTACTTC

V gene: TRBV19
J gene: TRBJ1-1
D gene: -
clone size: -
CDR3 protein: CASSGEMNTEAFF
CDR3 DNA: TGTGCCAGTAGTGGTGAGATGAACACTGAAGCTTTCTTT

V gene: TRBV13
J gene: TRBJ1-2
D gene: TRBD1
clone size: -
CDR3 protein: CASSPEPGQNGYTF
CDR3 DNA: TGTGCCAGCAGCCCAGAACCGGGACAGAATGGCTACACCTTC

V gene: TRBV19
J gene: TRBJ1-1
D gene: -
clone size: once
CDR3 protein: CASGQTGVTEAFF
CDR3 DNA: TGTGCCAGTGGACAGACCGGGGTGACTGAAGCTTTCTTT

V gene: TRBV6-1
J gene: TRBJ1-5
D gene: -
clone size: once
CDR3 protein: CASSETFREWSNQPQHF
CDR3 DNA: TGTGCCAGCAGTGAAACGTTTAGGGAGTGGAGCAATCAGCCCCAGCATTTT

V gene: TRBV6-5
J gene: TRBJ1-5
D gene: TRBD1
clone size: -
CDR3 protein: CASRSGQGNQPQHF
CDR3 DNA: TGTGCCAGCAGGTCGGGACAGGGGAATCAGCCCCAGCATTTT

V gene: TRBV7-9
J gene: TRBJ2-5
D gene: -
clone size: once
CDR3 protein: CASSQSIPLETQYF
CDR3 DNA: TGTGCCAGCAGCCAATCTATCCCTTTGGAGACCCAGTACTTC

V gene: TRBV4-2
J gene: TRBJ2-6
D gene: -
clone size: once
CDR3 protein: CASSQADSNSGANVLTF
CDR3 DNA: TGTGCCAGCAGCCAGGCGGACAGCAACTCTGGGGCCAACGTCCTGACTTTC

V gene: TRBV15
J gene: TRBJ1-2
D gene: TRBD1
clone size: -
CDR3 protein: CATRSGQGLVNYGYTF
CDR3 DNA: TGTGCCACCCGATCAGGACAGGGACTGGTTAACTATGGCTACACCTTC

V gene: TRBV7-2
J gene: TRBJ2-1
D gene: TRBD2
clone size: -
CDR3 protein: CASSLVGLAGGNEQFF
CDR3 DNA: TGTGCCAGCAGCTTAGTGGGTCTAGCGGGGGGCAATGAGCAGTTCTTC

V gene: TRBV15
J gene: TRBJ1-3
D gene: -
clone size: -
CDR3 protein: CATSREGPSSGNTIYF
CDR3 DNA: TGTGCCACCAGCAGAGAGGGGCCCTCGTCTGGAAACACCATATATTTT

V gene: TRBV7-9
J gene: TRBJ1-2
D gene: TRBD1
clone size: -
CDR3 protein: CASSLRTSGTGVGYTF
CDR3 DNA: TGTGCCAGCAGCTTAAGGACGTCGGGGACAGGGGTTGGCTACACCTTC

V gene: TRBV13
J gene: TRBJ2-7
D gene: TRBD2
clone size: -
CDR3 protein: CASSYRAGAYEQYF
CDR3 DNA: TGTGCCAGCAGCTATCGAGCGGGGGCCTACGAGCAGTACTTC

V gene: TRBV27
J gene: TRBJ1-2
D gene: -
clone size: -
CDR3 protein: CASSFGQGYGYTF
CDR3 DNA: TGTGCCAGCAGTTTCGGACAAGGATATGGCTACACCTTC

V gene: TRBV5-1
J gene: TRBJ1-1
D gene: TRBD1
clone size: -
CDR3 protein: CASSGTGDNTEAFF
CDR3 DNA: TGCGCCAGCAGCGGGACAGGGGACAACACTGAAGCTTTCTTT

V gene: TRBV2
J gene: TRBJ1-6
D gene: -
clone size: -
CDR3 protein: CAACREYNSPLHF
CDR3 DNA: TGTGCTGCGTGCAGGGAATATAATTCACCCCTCCACTTT

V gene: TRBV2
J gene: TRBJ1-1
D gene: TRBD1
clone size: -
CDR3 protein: CASSLSRLGDRDEAFF
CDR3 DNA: TGTGCCAGCAGTCTCTCCCGCTTGGGGGACAGGGACGAAGCTTTCTTT

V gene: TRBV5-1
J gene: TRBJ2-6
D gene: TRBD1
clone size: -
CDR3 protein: CASSSVQGIDGANVLTF
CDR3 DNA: TGCGCCAGCAGCTCGGTACAGGGGATTGATGGGGCCAACGTCCTGACTTTC

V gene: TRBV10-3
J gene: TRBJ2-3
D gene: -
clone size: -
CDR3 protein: CAISEPDRNPTDTQYF
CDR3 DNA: TGTGCCATCAGTGAGCCCGACAGGAACCCCACAGATACGCAGTATTTT

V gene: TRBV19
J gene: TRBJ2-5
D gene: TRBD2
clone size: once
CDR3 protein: CASKSSGAQTQYF
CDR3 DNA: TGTGCCAGTAAGTCAAGCGGGGCCCAAACCCAGTACTTC

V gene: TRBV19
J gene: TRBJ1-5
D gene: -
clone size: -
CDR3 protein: CASRTGWGTGGNQPQHF
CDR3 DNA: TGTGCCAGTAGGACGGGGTGGGGTACGGGGGGCAATCAGCCCCAGCATTTT

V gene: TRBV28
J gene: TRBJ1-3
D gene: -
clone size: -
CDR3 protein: CASRRDSGNTIYF
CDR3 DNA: TGTGCCAGCAGACGGGACTCTGGAAACACCATATATTTT

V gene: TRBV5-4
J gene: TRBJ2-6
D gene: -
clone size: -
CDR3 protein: CASTLAKSYSGANVLTF
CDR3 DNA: TGTGCCAGCACTCTGGCCAAGTCTTACTCTGGGGCCAACGTCCTGACTTTC

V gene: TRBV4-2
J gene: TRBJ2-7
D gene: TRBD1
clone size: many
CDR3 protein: CASSRGQGSDYEQYF
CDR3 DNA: TGTGCCAGCAGCCGGGGACAGGGATCAGACTACGAGCAGTACTTC